This is a list of T cell receptor beta chains from one sample in a study of shared clonotypes between healthy human individuals. Profiling relied on immunoSEQ multiplex PCR, and the TCRdb table lists in-frame clones only, not all of them. The table has fewer than 850,000 clones, roughly 96% seen once; the top ten hold under 0.3%. Material: naive CD8+ T cells sorted from blood. These receptors were obtained from a man aged 25 to 45 in good health. The CDR3 runs from the conserved cysteine through the conserved F or W. A D gene is named only where the DNA matches it firmly. A row's size may be missing; if present it is once, few, many or a size class.

>TRBV9|TRBJ2-7|-|-
TGTGCCAGCAGCGTATCCGGGGGTTACGAGCAGTACTTC
CASSVSGGYEQYF
>TRBV4-1|TRBJ2-5|-|-
TGCGCCAGCAGCCAAGAGGGGGCTTCGGAGACCCAGTACTTC
CASSQEGASETQYF
>TRBV6-1|TRBJ2-3|TRBD1|-
TGTGCCAGCAGTGGAAGACAGGGGAGCTGGACAGATACGCAGTATTTT
CASSGRQGSWTDTQYF
>TRBV5-4|TRBJ2-7|TRBD1|-
TGTGCCAGCAGCTTTTTTCCAGGGGGCTACGAGCAGTACTTC
CASSFFPGGYEQYF
>TRBV11-1|TRBJ2-7|-|-
TGTGCCAGCAGCTTAGGGGGGTCCCGACTCTACGAGCAGTACTTC
CASSLGGSRLYEQYF
>TRBV6-1|TRBJ1-5|-|-
TGTGCCAGCTGGCTGGGGGAGAGCAATCAGCCCCAGCATTTT
CASWLGESNQPQHF
>TRBV7-9|TRBJ2-7|-|-
TGTGCCAGCAGCTTAGTAACAGAATCCTACGAGCAGTACTTC
CASSLVTESYEQYF
>TRBV7-9|TRBJ2-1|TRBD1|-
TGTGCCAGCAGCTCCTTACAAGGGACAGCCTCCTACAATGAGCAGTTCTTC
CASSSLQGTASYNEQFF
>TRBV7-9|TRBJ1-1|TRBD1|-
TGTGCCAGCAGCTCAAGACAGGGTTTGGTTGAAGCTTTCTTT
CASSSRQGLVEAFF
>TRBV6-6|TRBJ2-2|TRBD2|-
TGTGCCAGCAGTTTTTTAGCGGCAAGGGAGGGCGGGGAGCTGTTTTTT
CASSFLAAREGGELFF
>TRBV7-8|TRBJ2-7|-|-
TGTGCCAGCAGCTTCCAGGCGAGCGGAGGGAACGAGCAGTACTTC
CASSFQASGGNEQYF
>TRBV6-5|TRBJ2-7|TRBD1|few
TGTGCCAGCAGTTTGGGACAGACCTACGAGCAGTACTTC
CASSLGQTYEQYF
>TRBV2|TRBJ2-1|TRBD2|-
TGTGCCAGCGAGGGGTGGCGGGAGCGGGATGAGCAGTTCTTC
CASEGWRERDEQFF
>TRBV29-1|TRBJ1-1|-|-
TGCAGCGTTGAGGACATGAACACTGAAGCTTTCTTT
CSVEDMNTEAFF
>TRBV7-3|TRBJ2-1|-|-
TGTGCCAGCAGCCTGCTGGGGTCCTCCTTGGGGGAGCAGTTCTTC
CASSLLGSSLGEQFF
>TRBV27|TRBJ1-2|TRBD1|-
TGTGCCAGCAGCCTAACGGGACAGAACTATGGCTACACCTTC
CASSLTGQNYGYTF
>TRBV27|TRBJ2-1|-|-
TGTGCCAGCAGTACGAGGGGTGATTACAATGAGCAGTTCTTC
CASSTRGDYNEQFF
>TRBV6-1|TRBJ2-7|-|-
TGTGCCAGCAGTGAATACAGATACGAGCAGTACTTC
CASSEYRYEQYF
>TRBV9|TRBJ2-1|-|-
TGTGCCAGGACCGATTGCTCCTACAATGAGCAGTTCTTC
CARTDCSYNEQFF
>TRBV4-1|TRBJ2-7|-|-
TGCGCCAGCAGCCAGGGTACGGGCCTAGACTACGAGCAGTACTTC
CASSQGTGLDYEQYF
>TRBV27|TRBJ2-7|-|-
TGTGCCAGCAGCCCCATAGGACTCCCCTCCTACGAGCAGTACTTC
CASSPIGLPSYEQYF
>TRBV28|TRBJ1-5|TRBD1|-
TGTGCCAGCAATCTACAGGGGCCTAGCAATCAGCCCCAGCATTTT
CASNLQGPSNQPQHF
>TRBV2|TRBJ2-2|-|-
TGTGCCAGCAGTGAAGTAGCCAGGCTGAACACCGGGGAGCTGTTTTTT
CASSEVARLNTGELFF
>TRBV6-5|TRBJ1-1|TRBD1|-
TGTGCCAGCAGTTACGAATATCAGGGGGTAGAAGCTTTCTTT
CASSYEYQGVEAFF
>TRBV7-6|TRBJ2-7|-|-
TGTGCCAGCAGTAAATCTATGAGCTCCTACGAGCAGTACTTC
CASSKSMSSYEQYF
>TRBV10-3|TRBJ2-7|-|once
TGTGCCATCAGTGAGTCGTTCGAATACTACGAGCAGTACTTC
CAISESFEYYEQYF
>TRBV11-2|TRBJ1-2|-|-
TGTGCCAGCAGCTCGTATACAACCAATAACTATGGCTACACCTTC
CASSSYTTNNYGYTF
>TRBV5-1|TRBJ2-3|TRBD1|-
TGCGCCAGCAGCTGGACAGGGCGTAGCACAGATACGCAGTATTTT
CASSWTGRSTDTQYF
>TRBV6-4|TRBJ1-2|-|-
TGTGCCAGCAGAACGACCCCAGGGTATGGCTACACCTTC
CASRTTPGYGYTF
>TRBV9|TRBJ1-1|-|-
TGTGCCAGCAGCGTAGAGGAGGGGCTGCTGAACACTGAAGCTTTCTTT
CASSVEEGLLNTEAFF
>TRBV9|TRBJ2-1|TRBD2|-
TGTGCCAGCAGCGTAGAGGCTAGCGGGAATCACAATGAGCAGTTCTTC
CASSVEASGNHNEQFF
>TRBV7-9|TRBJ2-1|-|-
TGTGCCAGCAGCTTTTTTACTTTGAGGGGCTCCTACAATGAGCAGTTCTTC
CASSFFTLRGSYNEQFF
>TRBV6-1|TRBJ2-1|-|-
TGTGCCAGCAGTGCGCGGGATAGTTACAATGAGCAGTTCTTC
CASSARDSYNEQFF
>TRBV21-1|TRBJ2-3|-|once
TGTGCCAGCAGCAAAGCGTCGGGGCGGGAGTTGACCATCGAGAGCACAGATACGCAGTATTTT
CASSKASGRELTIESTDTQYF
>TRBV19|TRBJ2-2|TRBD2|-
TGTGCCAGTAGTATGTGGCAGGGAGGGACCGGGGAGCTGTTTTTT
CASSMWQGGTGELFF
>TRBV27|TRBJ2-7|TRBD1|-
TGTGCCAGCAGTTTATTAGGGGGCGGGTACGAGCAGTACTTC
CASSLLGGGYEQYF
>TRBV27|TRBJ1-2|TRBD1|once
TGTGCCAGCAGTTTAAGCGGGGGACAGGGGTTCGGCTACACCTTC
CASSLSGGQGFGYTF
>TRBV7-9|TRBJ2-7|-|-
TGTGCCAGCAGCTCCGGGGACGCCCTGGGCTACGAGCAGTACTTC
CASSSGDALGYEQYF
>TRBV4-1|TRBJ2-7|-|-
TGCGCCAGCAGCCAGGGGGTTGTATCCTACGAGCAGTACTTC
CASSQGVVSYEQYF
>TRBV11-2|TRBJ2-5|-|-
TGTGCCAGCCCGACCCCCACATGGGAGACCCAGTACTTC
CASPTPTWETQYF
>TRBV2|TRBJ2-4|TRBD1|-
TGTGCCAGCAGTGGGTTGATGAGGGACAGGGTAGGAAACATTCAGTACTTC
CASSGLMRDRVGNIQYF
>TRBV7-9|TRBJ1-2|TRBD1|-
TGTGCCAGCAGCGCTCCGACAGGGGGCGGCTATGGCTACACCTTC
CASSAPTGGGYGYTF
>TRBV11-3|TRBJ1-1|-|-
TGTGCCAGCAGCCGTACACGGAACACTGAAGCTTTCTTT
CASSRTRNTEAFF
>TRBV11-2|TRBJ1-2|TRBD1|-
TGTGCCAGCAGCTTGGGACAGATCAACTATGGCTACACCTTC
CASSLGQINYGYTF
>TRBV9|TRBJ1-3|-|-
TGTGCCAGCAGCGTAGACGGATCTGGAAACACCATATATTTT
CASSVDGSGNTIYF
>TRBV7-6|TRBJ1-5|-|-
TGTGCCAGCAGCTTAGACCCCATTGGGAGGGATAGCAATCAGCCCCAGCATTTT
CASSLDPIGRDSNQPQHF